This T cell receptor beta chain was identified during a study of blood T cell repertoires in COVID-19 (dated by TCRdb to 2020 to 2022). At the level of the whole study: Samples from collaborators originated in the United States, Italy and Spain and spanned both the acute and convalescent phases of COVID-19. The repertoires were released in a freely available public database meant as a resource for research on the immune response to SARS-CoV-2. Where available, HLA class I and class II types were taken from metadata supplied by the sample provider and were not determined by assay-based typing. Samples were obtained from the ongoing ImmuneRACE study (first 160 participants) and from about 1,300 subjects provided by 6 global collaborators. The prospective study material was composed of cDNA or gDNA derived from T cells, B-cell-depleted T cells, or PBMCs. Subjects who had been exposed to COVID-19, were actively infected with it, or had recovered from it provided the deeply sampled blood TCRbeta repertoires that made up the dataset. The sample metadata nearly always contained a de-identified subject ID, COVID-19 status, age in years and sex. Study-wide findings and limitations: How much clinical and demographic metadata was included differed by source and by participant, and the metadata was provided uncurated.

To note about this clone: It lacks a known antigen. The record has no base qualities; no much larger clone is one base away.

TCRbeta CDR3 regions were amplified from genomic DNA by means of the immunoSEQ Assay, a bias-controlled multiplex PCR. Per the original workflow: Within the assay, amplification of reference gene primers was used to estimate how many nucleated cells each sample contained. To quantify the absolute abundance of each unique TCRbeta CDR3 rearrangement, sequence reads were collapsed and filtered. For each sample, productive Simpson clonality was calculated by taking the square root of Simpson's diversity index across productive rearrangements. TCRdb took over this immuneACCESS table, retaining in-frame rearrangements with V and J assigned. Such tables are incomplete; in checked studies, under half of the missing clones stem from an unresolved V gene, and the remainder is unexplained. The D gene and trimming were derived from the DNA, and the V and J assignments and clone size from that table. This sample comprises approximately 200,000 clones, 70% to 90% of them detected only once. The ten largest clones add up to around 1.6% of the sample.

The CDR1 and CDR2 encoded by the germline V gene are KGHSH and LQKENI. The CDR3 goes from the cysteine to the phenylalanine over 14 residues. CDR3 DNA only is kept here, 42 bases in frame from base 1. V is shortened by 3 bases, J by 6 bases, and the region joining them spans 14 bases. Collaborating institutions collected whole blood in K2EDTA tubes following their own protocols. For TCRbeta analysis, collaborators shipped samples in one of three forms: frozen whole blood, isolated PBMCs, or DNA extracted from either of those sample types. The rearranged segments are TRBV18 and TRBJ1-1; there is no confident call for the D gene. This clonotype originated in a man younger than 35 with active or convalescent COVID-19. Sequenced input: peripheral blood. The sequenced DNA is TGTGCCAGCTCACCTCTGGACGGGATCTCTGAAGCTTTCTTT. The translation is CASSPLDGISEAFF.